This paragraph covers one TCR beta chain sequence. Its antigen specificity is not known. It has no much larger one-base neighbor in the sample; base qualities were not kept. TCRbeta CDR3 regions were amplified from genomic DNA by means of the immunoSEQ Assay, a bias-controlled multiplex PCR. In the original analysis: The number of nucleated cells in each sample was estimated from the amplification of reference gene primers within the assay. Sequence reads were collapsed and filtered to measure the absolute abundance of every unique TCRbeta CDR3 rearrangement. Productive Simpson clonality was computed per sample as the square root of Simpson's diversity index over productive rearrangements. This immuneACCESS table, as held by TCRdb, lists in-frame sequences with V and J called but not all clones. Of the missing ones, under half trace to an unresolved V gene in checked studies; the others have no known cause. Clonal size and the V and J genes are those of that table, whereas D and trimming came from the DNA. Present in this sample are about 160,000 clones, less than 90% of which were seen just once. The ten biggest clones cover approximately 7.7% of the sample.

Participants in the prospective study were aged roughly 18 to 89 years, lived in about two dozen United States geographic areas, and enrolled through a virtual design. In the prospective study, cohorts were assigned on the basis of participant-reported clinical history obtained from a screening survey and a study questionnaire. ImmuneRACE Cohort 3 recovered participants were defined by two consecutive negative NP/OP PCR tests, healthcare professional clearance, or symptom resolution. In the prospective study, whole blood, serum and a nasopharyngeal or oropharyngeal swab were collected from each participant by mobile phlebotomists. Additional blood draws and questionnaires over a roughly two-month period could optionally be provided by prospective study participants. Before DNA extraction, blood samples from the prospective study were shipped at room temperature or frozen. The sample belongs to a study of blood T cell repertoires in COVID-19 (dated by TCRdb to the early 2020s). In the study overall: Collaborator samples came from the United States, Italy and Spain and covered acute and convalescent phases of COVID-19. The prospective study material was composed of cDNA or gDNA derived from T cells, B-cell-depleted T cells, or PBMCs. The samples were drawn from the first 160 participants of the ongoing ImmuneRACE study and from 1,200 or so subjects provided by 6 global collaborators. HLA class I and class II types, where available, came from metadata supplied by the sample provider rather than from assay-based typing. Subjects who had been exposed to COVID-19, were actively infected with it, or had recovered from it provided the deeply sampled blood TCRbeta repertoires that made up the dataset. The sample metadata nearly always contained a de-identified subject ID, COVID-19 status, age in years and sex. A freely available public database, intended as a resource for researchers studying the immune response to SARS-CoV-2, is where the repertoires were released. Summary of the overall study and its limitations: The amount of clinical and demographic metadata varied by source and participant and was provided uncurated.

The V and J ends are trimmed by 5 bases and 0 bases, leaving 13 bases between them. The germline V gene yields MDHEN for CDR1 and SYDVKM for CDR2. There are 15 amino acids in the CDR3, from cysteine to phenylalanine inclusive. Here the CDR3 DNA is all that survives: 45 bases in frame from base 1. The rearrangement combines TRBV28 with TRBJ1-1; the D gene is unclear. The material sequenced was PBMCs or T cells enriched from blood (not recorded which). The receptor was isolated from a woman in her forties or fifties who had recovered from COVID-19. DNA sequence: TGTGCCAGCAGTCTAATCGAGCCTATGAACACTGAAGCTTTCTTT. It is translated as CASSLIEPMNTEAFF. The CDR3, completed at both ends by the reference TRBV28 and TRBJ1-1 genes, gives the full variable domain DVKVTQSSRYLVKRTGEKVFLECVQDMDHENMFWYRQDPGLGLRLIYFSYDVKMKEKGDIPEGYSVSREKKERFSLILESASTNQTSMYLCASSLIEPMNTEAFFGQGTRLTVV.